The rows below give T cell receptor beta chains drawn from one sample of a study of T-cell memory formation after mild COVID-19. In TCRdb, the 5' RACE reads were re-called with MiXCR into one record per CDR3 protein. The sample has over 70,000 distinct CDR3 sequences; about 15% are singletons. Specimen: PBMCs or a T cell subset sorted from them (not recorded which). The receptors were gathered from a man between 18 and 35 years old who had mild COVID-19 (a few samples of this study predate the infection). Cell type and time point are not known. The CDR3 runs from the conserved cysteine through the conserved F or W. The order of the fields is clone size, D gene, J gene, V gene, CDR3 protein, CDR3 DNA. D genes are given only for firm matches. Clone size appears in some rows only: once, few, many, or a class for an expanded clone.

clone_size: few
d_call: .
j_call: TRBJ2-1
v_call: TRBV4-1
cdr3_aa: CASSGTGTYSSEQFF
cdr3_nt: TGCGCCAGCAGCGGAACCGGGACTTATTCCAGTGAGCAGTTCTTC

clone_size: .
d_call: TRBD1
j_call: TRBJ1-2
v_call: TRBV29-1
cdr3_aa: CSVGRGLGYGYTF
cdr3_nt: TGCAGCGTCGGAAGGGGGCTTGGGTATGGCTACACCTTC

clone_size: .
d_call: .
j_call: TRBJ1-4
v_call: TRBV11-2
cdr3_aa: CASSAGRAGSNEKLFF
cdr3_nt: TGTGCCAGCAGCGCAGGGAGGGCCGGGTCTAATGAAAAACTGTTTTTT

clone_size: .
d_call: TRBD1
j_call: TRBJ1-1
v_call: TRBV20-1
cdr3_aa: CSARETGRNTEAFF
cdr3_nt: TGCAGTGCTCGAGAGACAGGGAGGAACACTGAAGCTTTCTTT

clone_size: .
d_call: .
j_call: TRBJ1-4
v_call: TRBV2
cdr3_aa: CASSELPRREKLFF
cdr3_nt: TGTGCCAGCAGTGAGCTCCCCCGCCGGGAAAAACTGTTTTTT

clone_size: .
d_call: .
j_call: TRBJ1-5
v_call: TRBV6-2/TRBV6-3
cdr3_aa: CASSYSPAGNQPQHF
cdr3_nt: TGTGCCAGCAGTTACTCTCCGGCGGGCAATCAGCCCCAGCATTTT

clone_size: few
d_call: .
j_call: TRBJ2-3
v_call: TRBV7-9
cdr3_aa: CASSLTVGSQYF
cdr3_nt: TGTGCCAGCAGCCTCACGGTCGGTTCGCAGTATTTT

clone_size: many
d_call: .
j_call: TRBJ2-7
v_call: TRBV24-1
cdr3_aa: CATSDSGTPGEQYF
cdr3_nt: TGTGCCACCAGTGACTCCGGGACTCCGGGGGAGCAGTACTTC

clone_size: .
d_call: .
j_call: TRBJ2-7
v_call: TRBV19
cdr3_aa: CASSPGSGGGYEQYF
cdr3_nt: TGTGCCAGTAGCCCTGGGTCGGGGGGCGGCTACGAGCAGTACTTC

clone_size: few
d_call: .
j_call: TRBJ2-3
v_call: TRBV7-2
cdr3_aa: CASSSWWGSLLKRASTDTQYF
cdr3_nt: TGTGCCAGCAGCTCCTGGTGGGGTTCCCTATTGAAGCGGGCAAGCACAGATACGCAGTATTTT

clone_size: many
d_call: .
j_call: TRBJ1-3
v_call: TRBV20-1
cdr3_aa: CSARDVDSGNTIYF
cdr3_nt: TGCAGTGCTAGAGACGTAGACTCTGGAAACACCATATATTTT

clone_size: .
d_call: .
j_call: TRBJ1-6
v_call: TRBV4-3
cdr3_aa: CASSQGAAYNSPLHF
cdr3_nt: TGCGCCAGCAGCCAGGGGGCCGCCTATAATTCACCCCTCCACTTT

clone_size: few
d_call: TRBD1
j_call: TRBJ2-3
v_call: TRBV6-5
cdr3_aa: CASGRGQGADTQYF
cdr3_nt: TGTGCCAGTGGCCGGGGACAGGGAGCAGATACGCAGTATTTT

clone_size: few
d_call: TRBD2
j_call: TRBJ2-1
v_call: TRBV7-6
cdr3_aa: CASSPYLASGSSYNEQFF
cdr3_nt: TGTGCCAGCAGCCCTTATCTGGCTAGCGGAAGCTCCTACAATGAGCAGTTCTTC

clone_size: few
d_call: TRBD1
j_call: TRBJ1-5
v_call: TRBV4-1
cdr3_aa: CASSLTGNQPQHF
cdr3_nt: TGCGCCAGCAGCCTGACAGGGAATCAGCCCCAGCATTTT

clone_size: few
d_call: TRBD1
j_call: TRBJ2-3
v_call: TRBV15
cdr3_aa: CATSGSTGDQDTQYF
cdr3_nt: TGTGCCACCAGCGGATCGACAGGGGATCAAGATACGCAGTATTTT

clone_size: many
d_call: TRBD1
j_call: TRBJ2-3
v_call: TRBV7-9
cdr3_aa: CASRPRAMDRGSTDTQYF
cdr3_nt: TGTGCCAGCAGACCCCGGGCAATGGACAGGGGAAGCACAGATACGCAGTATTTT

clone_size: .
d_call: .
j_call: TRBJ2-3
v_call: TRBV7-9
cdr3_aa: CASSVGGTESSTDTQYF
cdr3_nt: TGTGCCAGCAGCGTTGGCGGGACGGAGTCTAGCACAGATACGCAGTATTTT

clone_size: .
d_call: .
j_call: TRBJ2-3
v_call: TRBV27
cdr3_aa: CASSLSPLTGLPDTQYF
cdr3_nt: TGTGCCAGCAGTTTATCCCCTCTTACAGGGCTTCCAGATACGCAGTATTTT

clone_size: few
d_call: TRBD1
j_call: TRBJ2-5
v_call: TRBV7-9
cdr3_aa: CASSPSGTGGKTQYF
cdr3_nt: TGTGCCAGCAGCCCTTCTGGGACAGGGGGAAAGACCCAGTACTTC

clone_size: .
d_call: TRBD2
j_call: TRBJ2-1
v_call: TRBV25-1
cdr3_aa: CASSETGGTGNEQFF
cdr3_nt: TGTGCCAGCAGTGAAACGGGGGGGACGGGGAATGAGCAGTTCTTC

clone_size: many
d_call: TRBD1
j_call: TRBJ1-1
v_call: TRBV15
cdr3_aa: CATSIWDSSGRIEAFF
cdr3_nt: TGTGCCACCAGCATCTGGGACAGCAGCGGGAGGATTGAAGCTTTCTTT